This T cell receptor beta chain was obtained from a study of type 1 and type 2 diabetes patients. Study as a whole: CD4+ or CD8+ T cells were positively selected from PBMCs with microbeads. Across the study, 18,976,912 paired-end reads were produced.

Findings and caveats of the study: Type 2 diabetes patients had few highly-expanded CD4+ clones, median one. Age and gender were not matched between study groups.

CDR3 length: 13 amino acids. The V gene's germline CDR1 is MNHEY and CDR2 SMNVEV (reference sequence). V shed 5 bases and J 4 bases; nucleotides not matched to a gene: 5. On this clonotype itself: Antigen: not known.

Amplification started from genomic DNA. Multiplex PCR with 30 forward and 13 reverse primers amplified the TCR beta CDR3. TCRdb recomputed calls from the multiplex PCR reads with MiXCR, one row per CDR3 protein. In the table there are some 250,000 distinct CDR3 sequences, more than 40% of which are singletons. The V and J genes are TRBV27 and TRBJ2-7, with TRBD1 matching 7 bases. The source of this sequence is a man between 18 and 35 years old with type 2 diabetes. What was sequenced was peripheral blood mononuclear cells (PBMCs). The CDR3 protein is CASSPQGWYEQYF. The CDR3 DNA reads as TGTGCCAGCAGTCCACAGGGGTGGTACGAGCAGTACTTC.